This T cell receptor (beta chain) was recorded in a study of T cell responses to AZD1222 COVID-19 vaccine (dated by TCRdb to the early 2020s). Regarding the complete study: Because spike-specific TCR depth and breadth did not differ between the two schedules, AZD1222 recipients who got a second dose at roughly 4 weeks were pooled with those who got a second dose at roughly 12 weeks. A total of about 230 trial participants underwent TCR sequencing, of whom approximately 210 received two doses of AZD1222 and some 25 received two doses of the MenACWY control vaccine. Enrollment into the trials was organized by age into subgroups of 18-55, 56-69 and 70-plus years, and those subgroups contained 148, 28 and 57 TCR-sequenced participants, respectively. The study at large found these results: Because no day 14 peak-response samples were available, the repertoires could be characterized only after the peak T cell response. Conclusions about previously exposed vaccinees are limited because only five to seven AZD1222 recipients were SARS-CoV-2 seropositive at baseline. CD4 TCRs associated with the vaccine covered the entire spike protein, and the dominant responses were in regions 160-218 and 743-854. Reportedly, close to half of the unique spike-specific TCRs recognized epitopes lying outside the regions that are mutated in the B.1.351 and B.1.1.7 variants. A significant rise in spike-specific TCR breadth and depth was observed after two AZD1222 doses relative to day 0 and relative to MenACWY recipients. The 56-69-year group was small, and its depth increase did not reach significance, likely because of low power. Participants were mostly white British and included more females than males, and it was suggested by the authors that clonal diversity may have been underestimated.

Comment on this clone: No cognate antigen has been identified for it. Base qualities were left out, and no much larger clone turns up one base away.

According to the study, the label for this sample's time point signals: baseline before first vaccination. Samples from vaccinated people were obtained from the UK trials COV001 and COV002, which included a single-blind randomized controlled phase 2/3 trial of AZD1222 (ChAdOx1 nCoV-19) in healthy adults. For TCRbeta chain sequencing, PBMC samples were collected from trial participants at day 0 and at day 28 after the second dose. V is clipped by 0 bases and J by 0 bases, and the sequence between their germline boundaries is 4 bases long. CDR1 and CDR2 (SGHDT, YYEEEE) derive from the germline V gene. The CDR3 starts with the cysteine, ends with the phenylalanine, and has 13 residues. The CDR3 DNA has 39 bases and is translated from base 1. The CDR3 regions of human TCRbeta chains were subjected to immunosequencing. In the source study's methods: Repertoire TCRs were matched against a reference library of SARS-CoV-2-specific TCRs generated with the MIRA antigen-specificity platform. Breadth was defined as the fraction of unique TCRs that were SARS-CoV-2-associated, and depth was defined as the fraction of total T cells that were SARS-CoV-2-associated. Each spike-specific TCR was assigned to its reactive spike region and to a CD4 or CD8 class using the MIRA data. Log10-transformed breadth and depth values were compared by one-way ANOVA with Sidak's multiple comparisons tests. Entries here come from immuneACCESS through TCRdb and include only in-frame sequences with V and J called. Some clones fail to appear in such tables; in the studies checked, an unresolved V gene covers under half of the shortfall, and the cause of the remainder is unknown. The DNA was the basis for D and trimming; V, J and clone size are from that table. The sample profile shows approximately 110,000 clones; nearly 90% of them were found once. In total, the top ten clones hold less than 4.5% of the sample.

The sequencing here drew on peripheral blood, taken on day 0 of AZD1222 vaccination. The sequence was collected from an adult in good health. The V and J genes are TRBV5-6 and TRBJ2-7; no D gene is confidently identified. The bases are TGTGCCAGCAGCTTGGTGACCTCCTACGAGCAGTACTTC. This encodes CASSLVTSYEQYF.